The rows below give T cell receptor beta chains drawn from one sample of a study of T-cell reconstitution after alpha-beta-depleted transplantation in children. From the PCR reads, TCRdb called clonotypes with MiXCR, one entry per CDR3 protein. The sample has a few hundred thousand distinct CDR3 sequences, roughly 20% seen once. Sample: PBMCs from the stem cell graft donor, taken from the stem cell graft. The receptor set was obtained from a human donor who donated a stem cell graft to a child with acute myeloid leukemia. Both conserved end residues are part of each CDR3. The D gene is left open where the match is weak. Where a row states a size, it is once, few, many or the class of an expanded clone; other rows omit it.

TRBJ1-3 | NA | TRBV12-3/TRBV12-4 | NA | CASSLARPGNTIYF | TGTGCCAGCAGTTTGGCTCGGCCTGGAAACACCATATATTTT
TRBJ2-1 | many | TRBV29-1 | NA | CSVVGLAAYNEQFF | TGCAGCGTTGTGGGGCTAGCCGCCTACAATGAGCAGTTCTTC
TRBJ2-1 | many | TRBV7-6 | TRBD2 | CASSLGLANEQFF | TGTGCCAGCAGCTTAGGACTAGCCAATGAGCAGTTCTTC
TRBJ2-7 | NA | TRBV24-1 | NA | CATSDSGRGLYEQYF | TGTGCCACCAGTGATTCCGGTAGGGGCCTCTACGAGCAGTACTTC
TRBJ2-5 | few | TRBV7-2 | NA | CASSSHVRTQYF | TGTGCCAGCAGCTCCCACGTACGGACCCAGTACTTC
TRBJ2-5 | NA | TRBV6-1 | TRBD2 | CASTARLAGGETQYF | TGTGCCAGCACCGCCCGACTAGCGGGAGGAGAGACCCAGTACTTC
TRBJ2-1 | few | TRBV11-1 | TRBD2 | CASSSSGSRNEQFF | TGTGCCAGCAGCAGTAGCGGGAGTCGGAATGAGCAGTTCTTC
TRBJ2-1 | few | TRBV28 | TRBD2 | CASSPVGTTFNEQFF | TGTGCCAGCAGTCCGGTAGGGACTACATTCAATGAGCAGTTCTTC
TRBJ1-4 | few | TRBV5-4 | NA | CASSLGGSTNEKLFF | TGTGCCAGCAGCCTCGGAGGGAGCACTAATGAAAAACTGTTTTTT
TRBJ2-1 | NA | TRBV30 | NA | CAWSSGTIDEQFF | TGTGCCTGGAGTTCCGGGACGATCGATGAGCAGTTCTTC